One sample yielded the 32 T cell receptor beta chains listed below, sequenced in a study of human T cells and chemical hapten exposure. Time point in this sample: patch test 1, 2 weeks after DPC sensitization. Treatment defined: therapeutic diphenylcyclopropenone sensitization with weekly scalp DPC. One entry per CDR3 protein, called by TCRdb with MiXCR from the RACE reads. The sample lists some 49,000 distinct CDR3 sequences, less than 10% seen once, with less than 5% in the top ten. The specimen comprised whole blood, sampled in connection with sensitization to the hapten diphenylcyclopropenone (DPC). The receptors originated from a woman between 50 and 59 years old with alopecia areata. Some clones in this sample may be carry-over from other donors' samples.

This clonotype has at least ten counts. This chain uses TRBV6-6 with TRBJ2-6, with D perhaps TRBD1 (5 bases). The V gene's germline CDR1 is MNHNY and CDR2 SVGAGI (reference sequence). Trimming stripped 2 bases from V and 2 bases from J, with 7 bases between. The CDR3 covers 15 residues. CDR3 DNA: TGTGCCAGCAGTTACAGGGGAACTGGGGCCAACGTCCTGACTTTC. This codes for CASSYRGTGANVLTF.

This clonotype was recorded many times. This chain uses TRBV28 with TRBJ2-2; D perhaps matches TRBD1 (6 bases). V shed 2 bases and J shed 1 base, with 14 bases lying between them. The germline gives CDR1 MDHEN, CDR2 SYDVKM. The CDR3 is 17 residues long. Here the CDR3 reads CASSLDPTGLNTGELFF. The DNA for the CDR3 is TGTGCCAGCAGTTTAGACCCCACAGGGTTGAACACCGGGGAGCTGTTTTTT.

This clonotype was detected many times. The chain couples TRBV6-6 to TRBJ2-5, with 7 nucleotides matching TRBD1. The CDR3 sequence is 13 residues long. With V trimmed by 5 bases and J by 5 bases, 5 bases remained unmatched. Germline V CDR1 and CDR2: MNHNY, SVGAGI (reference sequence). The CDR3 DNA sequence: TGTGCCAGCAGTCAAGGGGGCGAGGAGACCCAGTACTTC. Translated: CASSQGGEETQYF.

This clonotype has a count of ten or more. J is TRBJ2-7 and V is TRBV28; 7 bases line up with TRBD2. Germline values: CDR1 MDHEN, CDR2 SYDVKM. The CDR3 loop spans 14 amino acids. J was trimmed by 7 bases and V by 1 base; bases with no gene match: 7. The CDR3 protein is CASSLLAGVREQYF. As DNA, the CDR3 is TGTGCCAGCAGTTTATTGGCGGGAGTTCGGGAGCAGTACTTC.

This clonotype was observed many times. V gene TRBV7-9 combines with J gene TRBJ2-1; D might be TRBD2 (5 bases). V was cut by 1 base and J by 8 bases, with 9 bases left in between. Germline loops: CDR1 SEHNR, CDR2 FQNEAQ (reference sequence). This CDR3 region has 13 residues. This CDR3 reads CASSLGVRDEQFF. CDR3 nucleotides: TGTGCCAGCAGCTTAGGAGTGAGGGATGAGCAGTTCTTC.

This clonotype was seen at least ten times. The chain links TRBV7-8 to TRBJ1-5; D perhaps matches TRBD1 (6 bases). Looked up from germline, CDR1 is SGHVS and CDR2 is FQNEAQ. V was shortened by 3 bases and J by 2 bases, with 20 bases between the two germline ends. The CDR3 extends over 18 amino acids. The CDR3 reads CASSLAGNSGAGNQPQHF. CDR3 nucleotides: TGTGCCAGCAGCTTGGCAGGGAATTCGGGGGCTGGCAATCAGCCCCAGCATTTT.

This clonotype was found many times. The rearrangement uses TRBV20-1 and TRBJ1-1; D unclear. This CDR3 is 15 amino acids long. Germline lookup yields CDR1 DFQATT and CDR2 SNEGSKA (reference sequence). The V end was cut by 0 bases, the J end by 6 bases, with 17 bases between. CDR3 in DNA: TGCAGTGCTAGAGAATTATTGGGATCTCAGTCTGAAGCTTTCTTT. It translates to CSARELLGSQSEAFF.

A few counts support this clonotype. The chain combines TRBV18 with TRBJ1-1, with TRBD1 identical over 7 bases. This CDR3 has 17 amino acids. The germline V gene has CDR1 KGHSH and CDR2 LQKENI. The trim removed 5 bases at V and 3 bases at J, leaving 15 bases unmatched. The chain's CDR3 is CASSSPFLRGRHTEAFF. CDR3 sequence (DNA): TGTGCCAGCTCATCTCCATTCCTAAGGGGGCGCCACACTGAAGCTTTCTTT.

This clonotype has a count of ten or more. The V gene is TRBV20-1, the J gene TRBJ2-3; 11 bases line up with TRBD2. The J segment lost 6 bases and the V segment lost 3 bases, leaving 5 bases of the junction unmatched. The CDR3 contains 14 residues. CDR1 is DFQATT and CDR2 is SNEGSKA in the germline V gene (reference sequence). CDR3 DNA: TGCAGTGCTAGGATAGCGGGAGGGAGGGATACGCAGTATTTT. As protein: CSARIAGGRDTQYF.

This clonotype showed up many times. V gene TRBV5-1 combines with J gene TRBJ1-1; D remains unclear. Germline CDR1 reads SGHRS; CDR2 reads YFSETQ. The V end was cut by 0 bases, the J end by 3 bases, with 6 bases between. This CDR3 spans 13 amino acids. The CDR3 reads CASSLVADTEAFF. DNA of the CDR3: TGCGCCAGCAGCTTGGTTGCTGACACTGAAGCTTTCTTT.

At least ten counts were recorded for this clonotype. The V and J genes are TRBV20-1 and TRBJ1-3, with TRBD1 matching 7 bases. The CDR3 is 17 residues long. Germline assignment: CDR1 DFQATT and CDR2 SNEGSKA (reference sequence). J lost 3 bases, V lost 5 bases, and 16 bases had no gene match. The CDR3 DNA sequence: TGCAGTGCTCGTGACTCATATGACAGGGCGAATGGAAACACCATATATTTT. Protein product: CSARDSYDRANGNTIYF.

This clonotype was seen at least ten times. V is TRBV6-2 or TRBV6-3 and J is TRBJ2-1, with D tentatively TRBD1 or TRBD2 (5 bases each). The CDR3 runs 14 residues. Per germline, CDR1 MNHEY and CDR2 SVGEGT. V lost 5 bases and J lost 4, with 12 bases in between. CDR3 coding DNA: TGTGCCAGCAGTGGGGACCGAGCGTACAATGAGCAGTTCTTC. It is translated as CASSGDRAYNEQFF.

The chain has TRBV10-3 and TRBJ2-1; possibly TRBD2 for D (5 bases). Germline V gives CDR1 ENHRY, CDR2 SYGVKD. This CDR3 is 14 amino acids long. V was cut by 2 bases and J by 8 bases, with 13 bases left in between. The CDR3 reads CAISERAGGDEQFF. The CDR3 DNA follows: TGTGCCATCAGTGAGCGGGCGGGCGGTGATGAGCAGTTCTTC.

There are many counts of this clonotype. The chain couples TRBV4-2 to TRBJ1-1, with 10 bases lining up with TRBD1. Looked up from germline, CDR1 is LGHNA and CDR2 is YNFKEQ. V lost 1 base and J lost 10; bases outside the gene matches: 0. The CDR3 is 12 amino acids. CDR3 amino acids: CASSQGTGGAFF. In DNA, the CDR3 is TGTGCCAGCAGCCAAGGGACAGGGGGAGCTTTCTTT.

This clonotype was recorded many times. The CDR3: CASSVALGNTGELFF. The CDR3 DNA is TGTGCCAGCAGCGTAGCACTAGGTAACACCGGGGAGCTGTTTTTT. This chain uses TRBV9 with TRBJ2-2, with a weak D call TRBD2 (5 bases). Germline V gene lookup returns CDR1 SGDLS and CDR2 YYNGEE. V was clipped by 0 bases and J by 2 bases, with 8 bases between them. This CDR3 spans 15 amino acids.

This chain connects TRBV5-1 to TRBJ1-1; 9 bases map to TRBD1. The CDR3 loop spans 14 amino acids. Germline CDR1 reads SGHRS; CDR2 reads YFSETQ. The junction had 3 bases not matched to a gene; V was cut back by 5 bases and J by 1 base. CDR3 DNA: TGCGCCAGCAGTCGGACAGGGGAGAACACTGAAGCTTTCTTT. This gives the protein CASSRTGENTEAFF. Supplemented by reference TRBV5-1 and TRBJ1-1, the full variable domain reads KAGVTQTPRYLIKTRGQQVTLSCSPISGHRSVSWYQQTPGQGLQFLFEYFSETQRNKGNFPGRFSGRQFSNSRSEMNVSTLELGDSALYLCASSRTGENTEAFFGQGTRLTVV.

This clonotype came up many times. CDR3 protein: CASSAGLAGKYEQYF. CDR3 nucleotide sequence: TGTGCCAGCAGCGCGGGACTAGCGGGAAAGTACGAGCAGTACTTC. This chain connects TRBV7-2 to TRBJ2-7; 13 bases are a match to TRBD2. CDR1 and CDR2 (germline): SGHTA, FQGNSA. Trimming took 5 bases from V and 4 from J; bases not matched to a gene: 5. The CDR3 is 15 amino acids.

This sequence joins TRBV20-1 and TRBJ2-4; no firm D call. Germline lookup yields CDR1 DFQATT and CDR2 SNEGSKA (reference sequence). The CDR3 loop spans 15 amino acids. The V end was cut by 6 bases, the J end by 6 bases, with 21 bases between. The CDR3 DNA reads TGCAGTGCCCCCCTGAGAGAGAGCGCGAGAAACATTCAGTACTTC. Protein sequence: CSAPLRESARNIQYF.

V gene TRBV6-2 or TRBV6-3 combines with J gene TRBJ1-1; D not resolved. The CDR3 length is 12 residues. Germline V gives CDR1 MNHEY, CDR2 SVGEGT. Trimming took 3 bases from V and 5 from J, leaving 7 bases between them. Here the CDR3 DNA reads TGTGCCAGCAGTTATAGCGTGACTGAAGCTTTCTTT. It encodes CASSYSVTEAFF.

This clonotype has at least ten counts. DNA for the CDR3: TGTGCCAGCAGCAGGGACAGGGGTTGGGATACGCAGTATTTT. Amino acids: CASSRDRGWDTQYF. J is TRBJ2-3 and V is TRBV2; 10 nucleotides line up with TRBD1. This CDR3 spans 14 amino acids. Trimming at V came to 6 bases and at J to 6 bases, leaving 6 bases not matched to a gene. Germline CDR1 reads SNHLY; CDR2 reads FYNNEI.

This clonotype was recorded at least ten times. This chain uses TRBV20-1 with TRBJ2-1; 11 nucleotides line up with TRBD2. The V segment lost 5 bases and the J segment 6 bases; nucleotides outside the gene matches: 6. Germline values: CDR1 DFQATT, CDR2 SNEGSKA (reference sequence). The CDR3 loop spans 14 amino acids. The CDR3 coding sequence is TGCAGTGCTCCGATAGCGGGAGGGCGCAATGAGCAGTTCTTC. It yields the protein CSAPIAGGRNEQFF.

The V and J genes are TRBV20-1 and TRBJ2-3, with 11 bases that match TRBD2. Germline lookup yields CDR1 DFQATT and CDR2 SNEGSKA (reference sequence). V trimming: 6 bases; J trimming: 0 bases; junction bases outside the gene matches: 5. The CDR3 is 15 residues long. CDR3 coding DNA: TGCAGTGCCACGACTAGCGGGACTAGCACAGATACGCAGTATTTT. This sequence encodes CSATTSGTSTDTQYF.

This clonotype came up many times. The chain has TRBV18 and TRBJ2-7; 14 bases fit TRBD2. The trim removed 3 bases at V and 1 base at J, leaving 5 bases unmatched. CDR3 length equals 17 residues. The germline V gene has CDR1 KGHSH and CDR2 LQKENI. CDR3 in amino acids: CASSPGTSGSFSYEQYF. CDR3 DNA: TGTGCCAGCTCACCTGGGACTAGCGGGAGTTTTTCCTACGAGCAGTACTTC.

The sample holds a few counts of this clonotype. CDR3: CAIRQAITTEAFF. The CDR3 DNA reads as TGTGCCATACGACAGGCGATCACCACTGAAGCTTTCTTT. The chain is built from TRBV2 and TRBJ1-1; a weak D match, TRBD1 (6 bases). The V gene lost 10 bases and the J gene lost 4 bases, with 16 bases spanning the gap. Germline V gene sequence: CDR1 SNHLY, CDR2 FYNNEI. This CDR3 region has 13 residues.

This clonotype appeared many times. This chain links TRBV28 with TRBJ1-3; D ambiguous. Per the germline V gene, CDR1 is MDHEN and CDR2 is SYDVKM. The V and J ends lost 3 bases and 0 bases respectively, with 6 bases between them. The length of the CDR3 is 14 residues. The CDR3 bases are TGTGCCAGCAGTTTGAGGGCCTCTGGAAACACCATATATTTT. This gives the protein CASSLRASGNTIYF. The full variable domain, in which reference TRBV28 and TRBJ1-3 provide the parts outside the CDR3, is DVKVTQSSRYLVKRTGEKVFLECVQDMDHENMFWYRQDPGLGLRLIYFSYDVKMKEKGDIPEGYSVSREKKERFSLILESASTNQTSMYLCASSLRASGNTIYFGEGSWLTVV.

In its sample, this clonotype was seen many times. CDR3 amino acids: CASSLPGTASTDTQYF. The CDR3 DNA reads as TGTGCCAGCAGCTTACCCGGGACAGCCAGCACAGATACGCAGTATTTT. The chain uses TRBV7-6 and TRBJ2-3; 7 bases line up with TRBD1. Germline CDR1 SGHVS, CDR2 FNYEAQ. The CDR3 is 16 residues long. J was trimmed by 0 bases and V by 2 bases; bases with no gene match: 5.

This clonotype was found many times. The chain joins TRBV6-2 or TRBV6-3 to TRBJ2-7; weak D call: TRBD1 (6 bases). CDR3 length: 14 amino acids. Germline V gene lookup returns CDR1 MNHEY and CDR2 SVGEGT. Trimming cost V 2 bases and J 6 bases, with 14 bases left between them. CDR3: CASSYSIQGGEQYF. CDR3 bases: TGTGCCAGCAGTTACAGTATACAGGGCGGCGAGCAGTACTTC.

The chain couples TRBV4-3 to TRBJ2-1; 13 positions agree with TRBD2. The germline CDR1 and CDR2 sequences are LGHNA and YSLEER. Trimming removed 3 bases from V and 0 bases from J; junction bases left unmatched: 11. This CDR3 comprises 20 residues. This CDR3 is CASSQTTSGRAGSSYNEQFF. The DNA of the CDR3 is TGCGCCAGCAGCCAGACTACTAGCGGGAGGGCCGGAAGCTCCTACAATGAGCAGTTCTTC.

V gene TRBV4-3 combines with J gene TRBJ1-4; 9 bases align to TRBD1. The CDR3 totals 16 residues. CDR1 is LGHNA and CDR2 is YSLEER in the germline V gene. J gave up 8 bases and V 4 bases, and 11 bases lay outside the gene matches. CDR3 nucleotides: TGCGCCAGCAGCCTATTTCCGGGACAGGGTGGCGAAAAACTGTTTTTT. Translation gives CASSLFPGQGGEKLFF.

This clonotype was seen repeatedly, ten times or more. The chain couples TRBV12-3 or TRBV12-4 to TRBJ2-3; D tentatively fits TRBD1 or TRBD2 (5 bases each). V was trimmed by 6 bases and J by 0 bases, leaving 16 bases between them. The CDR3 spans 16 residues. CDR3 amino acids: CASRRGARTSTDTQYF. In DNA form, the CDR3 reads TGTGCCAGCAGACGAGGGGCCAGAACTAGCACAGATACGCAGTATTTT.

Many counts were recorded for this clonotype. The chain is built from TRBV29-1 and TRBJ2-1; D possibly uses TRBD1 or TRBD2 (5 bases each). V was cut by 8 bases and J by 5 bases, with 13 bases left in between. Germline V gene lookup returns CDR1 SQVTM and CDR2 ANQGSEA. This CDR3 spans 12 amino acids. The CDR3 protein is CSNRDHNNEQFF. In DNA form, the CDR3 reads TGCAGCAATAGGGACCATAACAATGAGCAGTTCTTC.

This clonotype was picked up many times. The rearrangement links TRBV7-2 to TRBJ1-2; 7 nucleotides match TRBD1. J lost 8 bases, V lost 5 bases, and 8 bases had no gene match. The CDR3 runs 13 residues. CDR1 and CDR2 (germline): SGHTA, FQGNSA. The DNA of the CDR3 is TGTGCCAGCAGCCCGACAGGGATTGCAGGCTACACCTTC. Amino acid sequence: CASSPTGIAGYTF.